The rows below give T cell receptor beta chains drawn from one sample of a study of early T cells in non-severe SARS-CoV-2 infection. TCRdb re-derived calls from the 5' RACE reads in MiXCR, one entry per CDR3 protein. Among under 85,000 distinct CDR3 sequences listed, less than 5.5% were seen once. Sequenced here: whole blood, sampled at baseline. Receptors were obtained from an adult who was a healthcare worker with PCR-confirmed SARS-CoV-2 infection or an uninfected control (not recorded which). The CDR3 runs from the conserved cysteine through the conserved F or W. A D gene is named only where the DNA matches it firmly. Clone size is not always given. Where it is, it says once, few, many or a class for expanded clones.

v_gene: TRBV9; d_gene: TRBD2; abundance: -; j_gene: TRBJ2-3; CDR3aa: CASSVGREWTDTQYF; CDR3nt: TGTGCCAGCAGCGTTGGGCGGGAGTGGACAGATACGCAGTATTTT
v_gene: TRBV23-1; d_gene: -; abundance: -; j_gene: TRBJ1-5; CDR3aa: CASSHRDNQPQHF; CDR3nt: TGCGCCAGCAGTCACCGGGACAATCAGCCCCAGCATTTT
v_gene: TRBV15; d_gene: -; abundance: many; j_gene: TRBJ2-5; CDR3aa: CATSRGREETQYF; CDR3nt: TGTGCCACCAGCCGGGGCAGGGAAGAGACCCAGTACTTC
v_gene: TRBV27; d_gene: -; abundance: many; j_gene: TRBJ2-3; CDR3aa: CASNPSRSTDTQYF; CDR3nt: TGTGCCAGCAACCCTAGCAGATCCACAGATACGCAGTATTTT
v_gene: TRBV20-1; d_gene: -; abundance: -; j_gene: TRBJ2-5; CDR3aa: CSASKKQETQYF; CDR3nt: TGCAGTGCTAGCAAGAAACAAGAGACCCAGTACTTC
v_gene: TRBV7-2; d_gene: -; abundance: few; j_gene: TRBJ2-7; CDR3aa: CASSPVQISYEQYF; CDR3nt: TGTGCCAGCAGCCCCGTCCAGATCTCCTACGAGCAGTACTTC
v_gene: TRBV20-1; d_gene: TRBD2; abundance: many; j_gene: TRBJ2-1; CDR3aa: CSGTSGSVSYNEQFF; CDR3nt: TGCAGCGGGACTAGCGGGAGTGTGTCCTACAATGAGCAGTTCTTC
v_gene: TRBV19; d_gene: TRBD2; abundance: few; j_gene: TRBJ2-1; CDR3aa: CASSIALAETNEQFF; CDR3nt: TGTGCCAGTAGTATCGCACTAGCGGAGACCAATGAGCAGTTCTTC
v_gene: TRBV7-2; d_gene: -; abundance: many; j_gene: TRBJ2-7; CDR3aa: CASSLNLREQYF; CDR3nt: TGTGCCAGCAGCTTAAACTTACGGGAGCAGTACTTC
v_gene: TRBV4-1; d_gene: -; abundance: many; j_gene: TRBJ2-1; CDR3aa: CASSRTKFPTRRLYNEQFF; CDR3nt: TGCGCCAGCAGCCGAACGAAGTTTCCCACGCGGAGGTTATACAATGAGCAGTTCTTC
v_gene: TRBV6-5; d_gene: -; abundance: few; j_gene: TRBJ1-5; CDR3aa: CASRRSSNQPQHF; CDR3nt: TGTGCCAGCAGACGGAGTAGCAATCAGCCCCAGCATTTT
v_gene: TRBV7-6; d_gene: TRBD2; abundance: -; j_gene: TRBJ2-1; CDR3aa: CASSWGLALVGNEQFF; CDR3nt: TGTGCCAGCAGTTGGGGACTAGCGTTGGTGGGTAATGAGCAGTTCTTC
v_gene: TRBV27; d_gene: TRBD1; abundance: many; j_gene: TRBJ2-7; CDR3aa: CASNKRSGTGTYEQYF; CDR3nt: TGTGCCAGCAACAAACGAAGCGGGACAGGGACCTACGAGCAGTACTTC
v_gene: TRBV29-1; d_gene: -; abundance: few; j_gene: TRBJ2-2; CDR3aa: CSVNRYTGELFF; CDR3nt: TGCAGCGTTAACCGGTACACCGGGGAGCTGTTTTTT
v_gene: TRBV28; d_gene: TRBD1; abundance: many; j_gene: TRBJ2-1; CDR3aa: CASSRSGTDNEQFF; CDR3nt: TGTGCCAGCAGTCGCTCGGGGACAGACAATGAGCAGTTCTTC
v_gene: TRBV20-1; d_gene: TRBD1; abundance: many; j_gene: TRBJ1-1; CDR3aa: CSAQGVTGRFNPEAFF; CDR3nt: TGCAGTGCCCAGGGGGTGACAGGGAGGTTTAACCCTGAAGCTTTCTTT
v_gene: TRBV27; d_gene: -; abundance: many; j_gene: TRBJ1-1; CDR3aa: CASRRATTEAFF; CDR3nt: TGTGCCAGCCGTAGGGCAACGACTGAAGCTTTCTTT
v_gene: TRBV12-3/TRBV12-4; d_gene: -; abundance: few; j_gene: TRBJ2-3; CDR3aa: CASSYGRTDTQYF; CDR3nt: TGTGCCAGCAGTTATGGCCGCACAGATACGCAGTATTTT
v_gene: TRBV3-1; d_gene: TRBD2; abundance: many; j_gene: TRBJ2-7; CDR3aa: CASRAGTRGSQQYF; CDR3nt: TGTGCCAGCAGAGCCGGGACTAGAGGGTCCCAGCAGTACTTC
v_gene: TRBV20-1; d_gene: TRBD2; abundance: many; j_gene: TRBJ2-5; CDR3aa: CSAAGGPRETQYF; CDR3nt: TGCAGTGCCGCGGGAGGGCCACGAGAGACCCAGTACTTC
v_gene: TRBV28; d_gene: -; abundance: many; j_gene: TRBJ1-5; CDR3aa: CASRAGNQPQHF; CDR3nt: TGTGCCAGCAGGGCAGGCAATCAGCCCCAGCATTTT
v_gene: TRBV7-6; d_gene: -; abundance: many; j_gene: TRBJ2-2; CDR3aa: CASSPVGNTGELFF; CDR3nt: TGTGCCAGCAGCCCCGTAGGGAACACCGGGGAGCTGTTTTTT
v_gene: TRBV5-6; d_gene: TRBD1; abundance: many; j_gene: TRBJ2-3; CDR3aa: CASTRTGRKTDTQYF; CDR3nt: TGTGCCAGCACCAGGACAGGGAGGAAGACAGATACGCAGTATTTT
v_gene: TRBV29-1; d_gene: TRBD1; abundance: many; j_gene: TRBJ2-7; CDR3aa: CSVARTGGYEQYF; CDR3nt: TGCAGCGTTGCGCGGACAGGGGGTTACGAGCAGTACTTC
v_gene: TRBV12-3/TRBV12-4; d_gene: -; abundance: -; j_gene: TRBJ1-1; CDR3aa: CASSLEPRGTEAFF; CDR3nt: TGTGCCAGCAGTTTAGAACCCCGCGGGACTGAAGCTTTCTTT
v_gene: TRBV6-1; d_gene: -; abundance: few; j_gene: TRBJ1-5; CDR3aa: CASSDRNSNQPQHF; CDR3nt: TGTGCCAGCAGTGATAGGAATAGCAATCAGCCCCAGCATTTT
v_gene: TRBV2; d_gene: -; abundance: -; j_gene: TRBJ2-5; CDR3aa: CASRAPGNEETQYF; CDR3nt: TGTGCCAGCAGGGCGCCGGGGAATGAAGAGACCCAGTACTTC
v_gene: TRBV13; d_gene: -; abundance: -; j_gene: TRBJ1-2; CDR3aa: CASSPPGGIGYTF; CDR3nt: TGTGCCAGCAGCCCTCCTGGGGGCATTGGCTACACCTTC
v_gene: TRBV18; d_gene: TRBD2; abundance: -; j_gene: TRBJ2-7; CDR3aa: CASSLVVSGRANEQYF; CDR3nt: TGTGCCAGCTCACTGGTCGTCAGCGGGAGAGCCAACGAGCAGTACTTC
v_gene: TRBV6-5; d_gene: TRBD2; abundance: few; j_gene: TRBJ2-3; CDR3aa: CASSGSGRLDTQYF; CDR3nt: TGTGCCAGCAGTGGCAGCGGGAGGTTGGATACGCAGTATTTT
v_gene: TRBV21-1; d_gene: -; abundance: many; j_gene: TRBJ2-7; CDR3aa: CASSKSRASRGQGYEQYF; CDR3nt: TGTGCCAGCAGCAAATCTAGGGCCTCTAGAGGGCAAGGATACGAGCAGTACTTC
v_gene: TRBV11-2; d_gene: TRBD1; abundance: -; j_gene: TRBJ2-5; CDR3aa: CASSSRGGPETQYF; CDR3nt: TGTGCCAGCAGCTCCCGAGGGGGCCCAGAGACCCAGTACTTC
v_gene: TRBV6-2/TRBV6-3; d_gene: TRBD1; abundance: many; j_gene: TRBJ1-6; CDR3aa: CASSPGGNSPLHF; CDR3nt: TGTGCCAGCAGTCCAGGGGGTAATTCACCCCTCCACTTT
v_gene: TRBV5-1; d_gene: -; abundance: many; j_gene: TRBJ2-3; CDR3aa: CASRRTGSTDTQYF; CDR3nt: TGCGCCAGCAGACGGACGGGGAGCACAGATACGCAGTATTTT
v_gene: TRBV7-2; d_gene: -; abundance: many; j_gene: TRBJ1-2; CDR3aa: CASNPSGYGYTF; CDR3nt: TGTGCCAGCAATCCGTCGGGCTATGGCTACACCTTC
v_gene: TRBV10-1; d_gene: -; abundance: few; j_gene: TRBJ2-7; CDR3aa: CVWTQMGYEQYF; CDR3nt: TGCGTTTGGACGCAAATGGGCTACGAGCAGTACTTC
v_gene: TRBV20-1; d_gene: TRBD1; abundance: many; j_gene: TRBJ2-7; CDR3aa: CSAPRQGAYEQYF; CDR3nt: TGCAGTGCTCCACGACAGGGGGCGTATGAGCAGTACTTC
v_gene: TRBV24-1; d_gene: -; abundance: many; j_gene: TRBJ2-3; CDR3aa: CATSPYWGPDTQYF; CDR3nt: TGTGCCACCAGCCCCTATTGGGGGCCAGATACGCAGTATTTT
v_gene: TRBV28; d_gene: -; abundance: -; j_gene: TRBJ1-1; CDR3aa: CGSLLNTEAFF; CDR3nt: TGTGGGTCGCTTCTGAACACTGAAGCTTTCTTT
v_gene: TRBV5-1; d_gene: -; abundance: many; j_gene: TRBJ2-1; CDR3aa: CASSFIRPGGNEQFF; CDR3nt: TGCGCCAGCAGCTTTATCAGGCCAGGGGGGAATGAGCAGTTCTTC
v_gene: TRBV12-3/TRBV12-4; d_gene: TRBD2; abundance: -; j_gene: TRBJ2-7; CDR3aa: CASSRGAGTSGIYEQYF; CDR3nt: TGTGCCAGCAGTCGCGGGGCGGGGACTAGCGGGATCTACGAGCAGTACTTC